This TCR beta chain derives from a study of human T cells and chemical hapten exposure. Study at large: Per-sample variation in TCR yield stemmed mainly from small pooled library volume differences.

Findings and caveats of the study: Unchanged with DPC sensitization were TCRs above 1 in 1000 frequency.

RNA extraction used unfractionated whole blood as the source of total RNA. This CDR3 has 11 residues. The V gene lost 5 bases and the J gene lost 4 bases, with 3 bases spanning the gap. Germline V gives CDR1 MDHEN, CDR2 SYDVKM. This clonotype was picked up many times. What it binds is unknown. Individual cDNA molecules in this library carried unique molecular identifiers. In the study's own analysis: The median was approximately 89,000 TCRs per sample, ranging roughly 23,224 to 750,000. One entry per CDR3 protein results from TCRdb running MiXCR on the 5' RACE reads. TCRdb's processing, not the authors', yielded these V and J calls. The profile shows approximately 150,000 distinct CDR3 sequences, around 4.1% of them singletons.

This chain connects TRBV28 to TRBJ1-5; no firm D call. This receptor was identified in a female donor in good health. For the CDR3, the DNA is TGTGCCAGCAGTCTAAATCAGCCCCAGCATTTT. Translation: CASSLNQPQHF.